What follows is one T cell receptor (beta chain) and its context. The sample belongs to a study of blood T cell repertoires in COVID-19. Study-wide context: COVID-19 samples from acute and convalescent phases originated in the United States, Italy and Spain. Sources were T cells, B-cell-depleted T cells, or PBMCs; the material itself was cDNA or gDNA.

Libraries were prepared by immunoSEQ multiplex PCR; TCRdb keeps only in-frame clonotypes and omits some of them. The sample shows about 52,000 clones, about 85% of them seen only once. CDR1 SGDLS and CDR2 YYNGEE come from the germline V gene. The V gene end was trimmed by 0 bases and the J gene end by 3 bases; junction bases not matched to a gene: 4. CDR3 size: 16 residues. This receptor was taken from a man in his 70s with active COVID-19. The sample consisted of peripheral blood. The chain carries TRBV9 and TRBJ2-2, with 8 bases that match TRBD2. The CDR3 nucleotides read TGTGCCAGCAGCGTAGGCCGGGGGGGTCACACCGGGGAGCTGTTTTTT. This encodes CASSVGRGGHTGELFF.